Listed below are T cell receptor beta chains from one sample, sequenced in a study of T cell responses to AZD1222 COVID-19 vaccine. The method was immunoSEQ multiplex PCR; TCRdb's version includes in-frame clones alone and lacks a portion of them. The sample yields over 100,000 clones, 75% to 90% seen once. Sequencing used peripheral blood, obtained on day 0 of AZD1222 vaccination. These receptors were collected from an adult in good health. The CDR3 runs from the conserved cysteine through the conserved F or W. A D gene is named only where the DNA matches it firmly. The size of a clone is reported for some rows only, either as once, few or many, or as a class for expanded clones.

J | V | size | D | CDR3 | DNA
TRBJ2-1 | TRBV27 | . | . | CASSIGLHNEQFF | TGTGCCAGCAGCATAGGACTCCACAATGAGCAGTTCTTC
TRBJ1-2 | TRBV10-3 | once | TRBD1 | CAISGLGQGEGYTF | TGTGCCATCAGTGGATTGGGACAGGGGGAGGGCTACACCTTC
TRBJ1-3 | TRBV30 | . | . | CAWSVQIFGNTIYF | TGTGCCTGGAGTGTACAGATTTTTGGAAACACCATATATTTT
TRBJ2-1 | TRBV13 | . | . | CASSAARGGYNEQFF | TGTGCCAGCAGCGCCGCGAGGGGCGGGTACAATGAGCAGTTCTTC
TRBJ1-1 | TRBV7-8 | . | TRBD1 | CASSSTTGASLNTEAFF | TGTGCCAGCAGCTCAACTACAGGGGCCAGCTTGAACACTGAAGCTTTCTTT
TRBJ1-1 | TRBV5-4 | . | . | CASSLPQGMNTEAFF | TGTGCCAGCAGCCTTCCTCAGGGAATGAACACTGAAGCTTTCTTT
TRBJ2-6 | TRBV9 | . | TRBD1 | CASSVDGTGAPGANVLTF | TGTGCCAGCAGCGTAGACGGGACAGGCGCACCTGGGGCCAACGTCCTGACTTTC
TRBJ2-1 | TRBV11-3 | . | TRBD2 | CASSTQLAGGNEQFF | TGTGCCAGCAGCACACAGCTAGCGGGAGGGAATGAGCAGTTCTTC
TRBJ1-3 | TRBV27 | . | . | CASSLKPPRLSGNTIYF | TGTGCCAGCAGTTTAAAACCCCCCAGGCTCTCTGGAAACACCATATATTTT
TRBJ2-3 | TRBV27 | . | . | CASSFRLTKDTQYF | TGTGCCAGCAGTTTTCGACTGACGAAAGACACGCAGTATTTT
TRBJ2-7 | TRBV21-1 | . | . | CASMRTSGREYEQYF | TGTGCCAGCATGCGGACTAGCGGGAGGGAGTACGAGCAGTACTTC
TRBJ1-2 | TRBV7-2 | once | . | CASSSSPGNYGYTF | TGTGCCAGCAGCTCTTCGCCCGGTAACTATGGCTACACCTTC
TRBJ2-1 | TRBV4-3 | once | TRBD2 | CASSPRSPSSGYYNEQFF | TGCGCCAGCAGCCCCAGATCCCCTTCTAGCGGGTACTACAATGAGCAGTTCTTC
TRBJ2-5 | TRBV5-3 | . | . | CARSQKTGTQYF | TGTGCCAGAAGCCAAAAAACAGGGACCCAGTACTTC
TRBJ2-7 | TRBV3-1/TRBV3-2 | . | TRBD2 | CASSQDLTSGSYEQYF | TGTGCCAGCAGCCAAGACCTGACTAGCGGGTCCTACGAGCAGTACTTC
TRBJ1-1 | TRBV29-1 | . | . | CSVRRVRTEAFF | TGCAGCGTCCGCCGTGTGCGCACTGAAGCTTTCTTT
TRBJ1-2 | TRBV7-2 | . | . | CASSLEWLYGYTF | TGTGCCAGCAGCTTAGAATGGCTTTATGGCTACACCTTC